This T cell receptor (beta chain) was found in a study of shared clonotypes between healthy human individuals. Study as a whole: Each donor's CD4 naive and CD4 memory cells filled three plates apiece, CD8 naive two, and CD8 memory one. Study-level findings and limits: The study found approximately 5% of naive CD4 clonotypes shared across a few donors. In contrast to clonotypes shared by all four donors, non-shared clonotypes had lower generation probabilities. Larger estimated richness was generally recorded for naive subsets relative to memory subsets.

The V gene's germline CDR1 is LGHNA and CDR2 YSLEER. The J segment lost 10 bases and the V segment lost 0 bases, leaving 8 bases of the junction unmatched. The CDR3 has 16 residues. Worth noting for this clone: The antigen is undetermined.

Profiling relied on immunoSEQ multiplex PCR, and the TCRdb table lists in-frame clones only, not all of them. The table includes 2 million to 2.5 million clones, approximately 95% detected once. The source of this sequence is a man between 18 and 35 years old in good health. This rearrangement joins TRBV4-3 to TRBJ2-1; 11 nucleotides agree with TRBD1. Sequenced material: naive CD4+ T cells sorted from blood. As to subset: CD45RA+ positively selected. The CDR3 spells CASSQEPRTGGDEQFF. The CDR3 region has the DNA TGCGCCAGCAGCCAAGAACCCAGGACAGGGGGCGACGAGCAGTTCTTC.